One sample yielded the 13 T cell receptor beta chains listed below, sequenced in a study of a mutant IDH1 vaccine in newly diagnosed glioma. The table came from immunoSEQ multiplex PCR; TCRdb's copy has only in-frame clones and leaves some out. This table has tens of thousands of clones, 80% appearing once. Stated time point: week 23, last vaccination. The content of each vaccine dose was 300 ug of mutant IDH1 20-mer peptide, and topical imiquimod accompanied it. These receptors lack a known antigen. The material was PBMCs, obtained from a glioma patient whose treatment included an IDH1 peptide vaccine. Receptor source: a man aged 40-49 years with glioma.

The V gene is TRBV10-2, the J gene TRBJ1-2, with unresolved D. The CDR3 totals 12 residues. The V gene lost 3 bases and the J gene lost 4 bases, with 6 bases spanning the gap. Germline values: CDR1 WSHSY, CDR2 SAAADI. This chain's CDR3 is CASSDKLYGYTF. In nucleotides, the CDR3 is TGCGCCAGCAGTGACAAGCTCTATGGCTACACCTTC.

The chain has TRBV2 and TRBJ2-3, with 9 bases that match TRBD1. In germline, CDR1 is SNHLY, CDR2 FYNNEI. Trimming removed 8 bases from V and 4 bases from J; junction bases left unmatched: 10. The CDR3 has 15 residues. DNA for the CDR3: TGTGCCAGCGGGACCGGGACAGGGAGCGCAGATACGCAGTATTTT. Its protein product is CASGTGTGSADTQYF.

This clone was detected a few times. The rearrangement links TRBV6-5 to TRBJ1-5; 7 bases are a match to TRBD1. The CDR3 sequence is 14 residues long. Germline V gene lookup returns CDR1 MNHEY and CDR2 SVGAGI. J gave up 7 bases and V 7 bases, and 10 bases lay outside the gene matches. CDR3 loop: CASTRRQGRQPQHF. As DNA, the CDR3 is TGTGCCAGCACCAGAAGACAGGGTCGACAGCCCCAGCATTTT.

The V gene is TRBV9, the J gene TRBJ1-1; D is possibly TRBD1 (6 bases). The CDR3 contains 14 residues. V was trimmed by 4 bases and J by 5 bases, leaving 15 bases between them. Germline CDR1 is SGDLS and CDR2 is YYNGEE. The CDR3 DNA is TGTGCCAGCAGCACAAGGGGGGGGGAAACTGAAGCTTTCTTT. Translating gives CASSTRGGETEAFF.

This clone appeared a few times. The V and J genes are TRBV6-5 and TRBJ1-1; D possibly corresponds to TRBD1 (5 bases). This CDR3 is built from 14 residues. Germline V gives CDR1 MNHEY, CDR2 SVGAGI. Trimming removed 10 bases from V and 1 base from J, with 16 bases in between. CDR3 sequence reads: CATEGRTPNTEAFF. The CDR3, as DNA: TGTGCCACTGAAGGACGGACACCGAACACTGAAGCTTTCTTT.

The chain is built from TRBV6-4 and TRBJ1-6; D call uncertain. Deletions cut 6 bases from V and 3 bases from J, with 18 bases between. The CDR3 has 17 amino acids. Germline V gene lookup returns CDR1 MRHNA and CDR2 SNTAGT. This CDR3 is CASRLRAESNYNSPLHF. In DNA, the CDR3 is TGTGCCAGCAGACTCCGGGCGGAGTCCAACTATAATTCACCCCTCCACTTT.

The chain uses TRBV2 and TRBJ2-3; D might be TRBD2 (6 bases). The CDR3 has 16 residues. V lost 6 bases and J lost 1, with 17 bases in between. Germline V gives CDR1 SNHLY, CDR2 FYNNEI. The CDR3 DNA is TGTGCCAGCAGCAAAAGGGGCGGGGTGGGCACAGATACGCAGTATTTT. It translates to CASSKRGGVGTDTQYF. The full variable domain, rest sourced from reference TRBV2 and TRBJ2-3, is EPEVTQTPSHQVTQMGQEVILRCVPISNHLYFYWYRQILGQKVEFLVSFYNNEISEKSEIFDDQFSVERPDGSNFTLKIRSTKLEDSAMYFCASSKRGGVGTDTQYFGPGTRLTVL.

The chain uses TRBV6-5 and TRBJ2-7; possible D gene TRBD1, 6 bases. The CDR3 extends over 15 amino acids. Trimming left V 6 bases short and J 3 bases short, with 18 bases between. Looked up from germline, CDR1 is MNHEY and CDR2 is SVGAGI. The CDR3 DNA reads TGTGCCAGCAGACGGACCGGGACAAGAGACTACGAGCAGTACTTC. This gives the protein CASRRTGTRDYEQYF.

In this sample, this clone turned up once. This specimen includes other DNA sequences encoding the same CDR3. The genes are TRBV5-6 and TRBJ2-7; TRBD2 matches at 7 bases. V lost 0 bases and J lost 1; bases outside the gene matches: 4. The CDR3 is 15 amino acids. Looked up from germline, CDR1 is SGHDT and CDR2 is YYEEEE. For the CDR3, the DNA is TGTGCCAGCAGCTTGGGGTGGGGGGGTTCCTACGAGCAGTACTTC. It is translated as CASSLGWGGSYEQYF.

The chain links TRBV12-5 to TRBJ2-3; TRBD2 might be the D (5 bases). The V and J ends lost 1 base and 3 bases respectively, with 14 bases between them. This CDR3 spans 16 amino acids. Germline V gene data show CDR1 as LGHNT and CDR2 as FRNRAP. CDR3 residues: CASGLGVLGRTDTQYF. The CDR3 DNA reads TGTGCTAGTGGTTTGGGTGTACTAGGTAGGACAGATACGCAGTATTTT. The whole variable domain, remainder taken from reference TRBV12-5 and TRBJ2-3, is DARVTQTPRHKVTEMGQEVTMRCQPILGHNTVFWYRQTMMQGLELLAYFRNRAPLDDSGMPKDRFSAEMPDATLATLKIQPSEPRDSAVYFCASGLGVLGRTDTQYFGPGTRLTVL.

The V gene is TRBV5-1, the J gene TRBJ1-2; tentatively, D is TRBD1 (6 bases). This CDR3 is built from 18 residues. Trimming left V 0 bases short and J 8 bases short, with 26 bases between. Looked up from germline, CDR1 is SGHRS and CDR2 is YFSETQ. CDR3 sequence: CASSLVSRGGLTSEGYTF. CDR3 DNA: TGCGCCAGCAGCTTGGTTTCCCGGGGGGGGCTTACTTCGGAAGGCTACACCTTC.

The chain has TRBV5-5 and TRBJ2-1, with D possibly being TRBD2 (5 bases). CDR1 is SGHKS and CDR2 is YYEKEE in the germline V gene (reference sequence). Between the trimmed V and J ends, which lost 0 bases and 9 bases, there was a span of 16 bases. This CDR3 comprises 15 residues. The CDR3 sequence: CASSLAGSTEGEQFF. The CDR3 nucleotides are TGTGCCAGCAGCTTGGCCGGCTCTACCGAGGGTGAGCAGTTCTTC.

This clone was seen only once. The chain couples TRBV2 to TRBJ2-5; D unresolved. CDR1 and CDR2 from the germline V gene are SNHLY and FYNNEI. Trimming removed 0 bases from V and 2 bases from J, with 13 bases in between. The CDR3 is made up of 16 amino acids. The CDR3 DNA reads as TGTGCCAGCAGTGAAGCGCAGGCGGTAAGGCAAGAGACCCAGTACTTC. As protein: CASSEAQAVRQETQYF.